Many counts were recorded for the clone carrying this T cell receptor beta chain. No antigen is known for it. The data stem from a study of T-cell memory formation after mild COVID-19. TCRdb analysed the 5' RACE reads with MiXCR anew, one entry per CDR3 protein. The profile shows roughly 350,000 distinct CDR3 sequences, around 15% of them singletons. Study-level findings and limits: The authors left the SARS-CoV-2 specificity of second-wave clones peaking on day 37 unconfirmed. Clones contracting across day 15 to 85 had a balanced CD4/CD8 profile; later expanding clones leaned CD4+. CD8+ contracting clones occupied EMRA, while CD4+ ones occupied mainly CM and EM.

The CDR3 covers 14 residues. Between the trimmed V and J ends, which lost 8 bases and 4 bases, there was a span of 16 bases. Looked up from germline, CDR1 is SGHTA and CDR2 is FQGNSA. The sample comprised PBMCs or a T cell subset sorted from them (not recorded which). This sequence was found in a man aged 18 to 35 who had mild COVID-19 (a few samples of this study predate the infection). Cell type and time point are not known. The chain is built from TRBV7-2 and TRBJ2-3, with a tentative D call TRBD2 (6 bases). CDR3 sequence: CASVDGGGADTQYF. The CDR3 DNA follows: TGTGCCAGCGTCGACGGGGGTGGGGCAGATACGCAGTATTTT.